This is a list of T cell receptor beta chains from one sample in a study of early T cells in non-severe SARS-CoV-2 infection. Using its own MiXCR run on the 5' RACE reads, TCRdb lists one record per CDR3 protein. The table lists 75,000 to 95,000 distinct CDR3 sequences, around 17% of them singletons. The sequencing used whole blood, collected at baseline. These receptors were collected from an adult who was a healthcare worker with PCR-confirmed SARS-CoV-2 infection or an uninfected control (not recorded which). Each CDR3 is given with its conserved first and last residue. D genes are given only for firm matches. Only part of the rows carry a size: once, few, many, or a class if the clone is expanded.

CDR3	DNA	D	size	J	V
CASSLGHQNQPQHF	TGTGCCAGCAGTTTGGGACACCAAAATCAGCCCCAGCATTTT	-	-	TRBJ1-5	TRBV28
CASSTGLEETQYF	TGTGCCAGCAGCACGGGACTAGAAGAGACCCAGTACTTC	TRBD2	few	TRBJ2-5	TRBV7-2
CASSPSGLPYEQYF	TGTGCCAGCAGCCCCAGCGGTTTGCCCTACGAGCAGTACTTC	-	-	TRBJ2-7	TRBV11-2
CASSYSRPPHEQFF	TGTGCCAGCAGTTACTCGAGGCCTCCCCATGAGCAGTTCTTC	-	-	TRBJ2-1	TRBV6-5
CASSSHQTLNTEAFF	TGTGCCAGCAGCTCCCATCAGACCTTGAACACTGAAGCTTTCTTT	-	-	TRBJ1-1	TRBV7-9
CATTGFRGAGGKHEQFF	TGTGCCACCACAGGGTTCAGGGGCGCTGGAGGAAAACATGAGCAGTTCTTC	-	few	TRBJ2-1	TRBV24-1
CASSIVAGELFF	TGTGCCAGTAGTATAGTGGCCGGGGAGCTGTTTTTT	-	few	TRBJ2-2	TRBV19
CASSFSGTVTGELFF	TGTGCCAGCAGCTTCTCCGGGACAGTGACCGGGGAGCTGTTTTTT	TRBD1	-	TRBJ2-2	TRBV5-5
CASRDDSRSSYGYTF	TGTGCCAGCAGGGACGACAGTCGGTCTTCTTATGGCTACACCTTC	-	-	TRBJ1-2	TRBV28
CASSRTSGSSYNEQFF	TGTGCCAGCAGCCGGACTAGCGGGAGCTCCTACAATGAGCAGTTCTTC	TRBD2	-	TRBJ2-1	TRBV7-2
CASSPRLTSYNEQFF	TGTGCCAGCTCACCAAGATTGACCTCCTACAATGAGCAGTTCTTC	-	-	TRBJ2-1	TRBV18
CASSPAGPVYEQYF	TGTGCCAGCAGCCCCGCGGGCCCAGTCTACGAGCAGTACTTC	-	-	TRBJ2-7	TRBV28
CASSDRWSNQPQHF	TGTGCCAGCAGTGACAGGTGGAGCAATCAGCCCCAGCATTTT	-	many	TRBJ1-5	TRBV6-5
CASIPTGDGEQYF	TGTGCCAGCATCCCGACGGGGGACGGGGAGCAGTACTTC	-	few	TRBJ2-7	TRBV6-1
CSVVVLSYEQYF	TGCAGCGTTGTTGTCCTCTCCTACGAGCAGTACTTC	-	few	TRBJ2-7	TRBV29-1
CASSFRSTSHEQYF	TGTGCCAGCAGTTTCAGGTCTACCAGCCACGAGCAGTACTTC	-	few	TRBJ2-7	TRBV12-3/TRBV12-4
CSARDPGLAGATQYF	TGCAGTGCTAGAGATCCGGGTCTAGCGGGTGCTACGCAGTATTTT	TRBD2	few	TRBJ2-3	TRBV20-1
CASSTPGPAYF	TGTGCCAGCAGCACACCGGGACCGGCGTATTTT	-	few	TRBJ2-3	TRBV12-3/TRBV12-4
CASSSGRAQPQHF	TGTGCCAGCTCATCCGGGAGGGCGCAGCCCCAGCATTTT	-	-	TRBJ1-5	TRBV18
CASSLAGGPGGTDTQYF	TGTGCCAGCAGCCTAGCGGGAGGCCCAGGGGGCACAGATACGCAGTATTTT	TRBD2	-	TRBJ2-3	TRBV7-2
CAWSGYSSTEAFF	TGTGCCTGGAGCGGATACTCTTCAACTGAAGCTTTCTTT	-	-	TRBJ1-1	TRBV30
CASSAFGTSGRKGGYNEQFF	TGTGCCAGCAGTGCCTTTGGGACTAGCGGGAGGAAGGGTGGCTACAATGAGCAGTTCTTC	TRBD2	few	TRBJ2-1	TRBV28
CASGRGTAQETQYF	TGTGCCAGCGGCAGGGGGACAGCGCAAGAGACCCAGTACTTC	TRBD1	-	TRBJ2-5	TRBV27
CASSHTGRPETQYF	TGTGCCAGCAGCCATACAGGGCGACCAGAGACCCAGTACTTC	-	-	TRBJ2-5	TRBV7-9
CASSLERVSTEAFF	TGTGCCAGCAGCTTAGAACGGGTATCCACTGAAGCTTTCTTT	-	-	TRBJ1-1	TRBV7-9
CASSMRDYPHNEQFF	TGTGCCAGTAGTATGAGGGACTACCCCCACAATGAGCAGTTCTTC	TRBD2	few	TRBJ2-1	TRBV19
CASSQQVLSGNTIYF	TGCGCCAGCAGCCAACAAGTCCTCTCTGGAAACACCATATATTTT	-	-	TRBJ1-3	TRBV4-3
CASSLSGLQGNQPQHF	TGTGCCAGCAGTTTATCTGGGCTACAGGGCAATCAGCCCCAGCATTTT	-	few	TRBJ1-5	TRBV27
CASSEGNNYGYTF	TGTGCCAGCAGCGAAGGGAACAACTATGGCTACACCTTC	-	few	TRBJ1-2	TRBV9
CASSSRTGPYEQYF	TGTGCCAGCAGCTCACGGACAGGGCCCTACGAGCAGTACTTC	TRBD1	many	TRBJ2-7	TRBV7-9
CATRQGSSLDEQYF	TGTGCCACCCGACAGGGTTCCTCTCTGGACGAGCAGTACTTC	TRBD1	few	TRBJ2-7	TRBV10-3
CASSPMRDTIYF	TGTGCCAGCAGTCCCATGAGGGACACCATATATTTT	-	few	TRBJ1-3	TRBV12-3/TRBV12-4
CASSLGTNTEAFF	TGTGCCAGCAGTTTAGGCACGAACACTGAAGCTTTCTTT	-	many	TRBJ1-1	TRBV12-3/TRBV12-4
CASSPTGTGTDQPQHF	TGTGCCAGCTCGCCCACCGGGACAGGGACGGATCAGCCCCAGCATTTT	TRBD1	-	TRBJ1-5	TRBV18
CASSPSGQGNSPLHF	TGTGCCAGCAGTCCATCGGGACAGGGAAATTCACCCCTCCACTTT	TRBD1	few	TRBJ1-6	TRBV28
CSASDRTDTQYF	TGCAGTGCTAGCGACCGCACAGATACGCAGTATTTT	-	-	TRBJ2-3	TRBV20-1
CSARREGPETQYF	TGCAGTGCTAGGAGGGAGGGGCCGGAGACCCAGTACTTC	TRBD2	many	TRBJ2-5	TRBV20-1